This T cell receptor (beta chain) was observed in a study of T-cell reconstitution after alpha-beta-depleted transplantation in children. V lost 5 bases and J 6 bases, leaving 5 bases between the germline ends. CDR3 length: 11 amino acids. Germline assignment: CDR1 MNHEY and CDR2 SVGAGI. Preparation of the TCRbeta library was carried out with unique molecular identifiers. Via MiXCR, TCRdb re-called the PCR reads, giving one row per CDR3 protein. The table lists around 380,000 distinct CDR3 sequences, about a tenth of them singletons. This sequence joins TRBV6-5 and TRBJ2-4, with no clear D. The sequencing used PBMCs from the stem cell graft donor, collected from the stem cell graft. The clonotype comes from a human donor who donated a stem cell graft to a child with acute myeloid leukemia. The CDR3 here is CASSRLNIQYF. The CDR3 DNA is TGTGCCAGCAGTCGACTAAACATTCAGTACTTC.